This T cell receptor beta chain was identified in a study of monozygotic twins with inflammatory bowel disease. Study observations and caveats: Healthy co-twins showed greater TCRbeta diversity (inverse Simpson) than IBD patients. IBD patients share fewer clonotypes with other people than healthy twins do, especially with disease activity.

This CDR3 spans 13 amino acids. CDR1 is SGHTA and CDR2 is FQGNSA in the germline V gene. With regard to this clonotype: Its antigen is unidentified.

Donors each contributed one blood sample measuring around 2.5 ml. In preparing each TCR library, about 3,500 ng of total RNA was used. Reprocessing the 5' RACE reads, TCRdb reports a single entry for every CDR3 protein and omits DNA. Its listing shows about 160,000 distinct CDR3 sequences. The chain employs TRBV7-2 and TRBJ2-5; the D gene TCRdb calls, TRBD2, cannot be checked with no DNA. The source of this sequence is a human donor with ulcerative colitis or Crohn's disease, or a healthy co-twin of an affected twin (not recorded which). The sequenced sample consisted of blood. The CDR3 loop is CASTLREVGTQYF.